The next 20 T cell receptor beta chains were all read from a single sample in a study of T cells in Graves' hyperthyroidism and ophthalmopathy. TCR beta CDR3 regions were amplified from RNA transcripts. A first-round RT-PCR of the TCR CDR3 used the HTBI primer set. One entry per CDR3 protein, called by TCRdb with MiXCR from the multiplex PCR reads. The repertoire holds around 700,000 distinct CDR3 sequences, with roughly a third as singletons. The material sequenced was blood. The receptors stem from a middle-aged woman with Graves' hyperthyroidism.

This rearrangement joins TRBV29-1 to TRBJ1-2; D gene unclear. Germline assignment: CDR1 SQVTM and CDR2 ANQGSEA. Trimming removed 8 bases at V and 4 bases at J, with 17 bases between. This CDR3 is built from 13 residues. CDR3: CSQGLVSAYGYTF. The CDR3 DNA reads as TGCAGCCAAGGTCTGGTCAGTGCCTATGGCTACACCTTC. The whole variable domain, filled in from reference TRBV29-1 and TRBJ1-2, reads SAVISQKPSRDICQRGTSLTIQCQVDSQVTMMFWYRQQPGQSLTLIATANQGSEATYESGFVIDKFPISRPNLTFSTLTVSNMSPEDSSIYLCSQGLVSAYGYTFGSGTRLTVV.

This clonotype was detected many times. The chain links TRBV5-4 to TRBJ1-1; no clear D. Trimming removed 0 bases at V and 4 bases at J, with 13 bases between. This CDR3 is 15 amino acids long. Germline V lookup: CDR1 SGHNT, CDR2 YYREEE (reference sequence). CDR3 amino acids: CASSLEPDRLTEAFF. The CDR3 DNA follows: TGTGCCAGCAGCTTGGAGCCAGACCGACTCACTGAAGCTTTCTTT.

V is TRBV20-1 and J is TRBJ2-7; 8 bases agree with TRBD1. The germline CDR1 and CDR2 sequences are DFQATT and SNEGSKA (reference sequence). The CDR3 runs 13 residues. Trimming took 6 bases from V and 3 from J; bases not matched to a gene: 7. As DNA, the CDR3 is TGCAGTGCCGATCGGGACAGGAACTACGAGCAGTACTTC. This codes for CSADRDRNYEQYF.

This clonotype has a single count. V usage is TRBV10-3 and J usage is TRBJ2-3; maybe TRBD2 (7 bases). The germline V and J ends were trimmed by 8 bases and 3 bases, with 21 bases remaining between them. In germline, CDR1 is ENHRY, CDR2 SYGVKD. This CDR3 is 16 amino acids long. CDR3 coding DNA: TGTGCCATCTCGGGACGAGGGGGAGGGCCAACAGATACGCAGTATTTT. Translation: CAISGRGGGPTDTQYF.

The rearrangement joins TRBV7-6 to TRBJ2-5, with D possibly matching TRBD2 (5 bases). The closer fit of TRBJ2-7 to the DNA end suggests the J call may be wrong. Per germline, CDR1 SGHVS and CDR2 FNYEAQ. This CDR3 is built from 15 residues. Here the CDR3 DNA reads TGTGCCAGCAGTTTGATGAGGGTTTCTTCCTACGAGCAGTACTTC. Residues: CASSLMRVSSYEQYF.

This clonotype showed up just a few times. The CDR3 is CASSFFTPNNSPLHF. The CDR3 DNA reads as TGTGCCAGCAGCTTTTTTACTCCCAATAATTCACCCCTCCACTTT. The chain is built from TRBV7-2 and TRBJ1-6; D not certain. Trimming shortened V by 3 bases and J by 5 bases, and 11 bases separated the two germline ends. There are 15 residues in the CDR3. The V gene's germline CDR1 is SGHTA and CDR2 FQGNSA.

This chain links TRBV20-1 with TRBJ2-3; no reliable D call. Germline values: CDR1 DFQATT, CDR2 SNEGSKA (reference sequence). The germline V and J ends were trimmed by 6 bases and 6 bases, with 13 bases remaining between them. CDR3 length equals 12 residues. As DNA, the CDR3 is TGCAGTGCGAGATCTAGGTTGGATACGCAGTATTTT. This codes for CSARSRLDTQYF.

This clonotype has a single count. This chain links TRBV7-3 with TRBJ2-5; D gene uncertain. The CDR3 covers 13 residues. The V end was cut by 7 bases, the J end by 2 bases, with 11 bases between. Germline assignment: CDR1 SGHTA and CDR2 FQGTGA. The CDR3 coding sequence is TGTGCCAGCAACCCCCCCAGACAAGAGACCCAGTACTTC. This gives the protein CASNPPRQETQYF. Filled out from reference TRBV7-3 and TRBJ2-5, the complete variable domain reads GAGVSQTPSNKVTEKGKYVELRCDPISGHTALYWYRQSLGQGPEFLIYFQGTGAADDSGLPNDRFFAVRPEGSVSTLKIQRTERGDSAVYLCASNPPRQETQYFGPGTRLLVL.

This clonotype occurred a few times. This chain connects TRBV6-5 to TRBJ1-3; a possible D gene is TRBD1 (6 bases). Trimming left V 5 bases short and J 0 bases short, with 14 bases between. The CDR3 runs 16 residues. Germline assignment: CDR1 MNHEY and CDR2 SVGAGI. CDR3 coding DNA: TGTGCCAGCAGTCATGGGGGGCAATTCTCTGGAAACACCATATATTTT. This translates into CASSHGGQFSGNTIYF.

The V gene is TRBV4-2, the J gene TRBJ1-2, with 10 positions matching TRBD1. Trimming removed 3 bases from V and 10 bases from J; junction bases left unmatched: 11. Germline V gives CDR1 LGHNA, CDR2 YNFKEQ. This CDR3 contains 15 residues. DNA of the CDR3: TGTGCCAGCAGCCACCATCAAGACAGGGGGCGCGACTACACCTTC. This encodes CASSHHQDRGRDYTF.

Remarks on this clonotype: This may be a read error: a much more frequent sequence differs by one nucleotide. The V and J genes are TRBV18 and TRBJ2-5, with D hard to call. This CDR3 is built from 12 residues. Looked up from germline, CDR1 is KGHSH and CDR2 is LQKENI. Between the trimmed V and J ends, which lost 3 bases and 5 bases, there was a span of 7 bases. In nucleotides, the CDR3 is TGTGCCAGCTCACCCTGGGTGGAGACCCAGTACTTC. Protein: CASSPWVETQYF.

The chain combines TRBV6-1 with TRBJ1-5, with D maybe TRBD1 (5 bases). V lost 0 bases and J lost 6, with 12 bases in between. The length of the CDR3 is 15 residues. The germline gives CDR1 MNHNS, CDR2 SASEGT. The CDR3: CASSEAIGAAQPQHF. DNA of the CDR3: TGTGCCAGCAGTGAAGCAATCGGGGCTGCTCAGCCCCAGCATTTT.

This clonotype was counted a few times. V and J are TRBV5-5 and TRBJ1-5; no reliable D call. This CDR3 comprises 11 residues. Germline CDR1 and CDR2: SGHKS and YYEKEE (reference sequence). Trimming took off 1 base at V and 15 bases at J, with 11 bases between the two ends. Here the CDR3 reads CASSLTPDMHF. The CDR3 coding sequence is TGTGCCAGCAGCTTGACTCCGGATATGCATTTT. Full variable domain (outside the CDR3, taken from reference TRBV5-5 and TRBJ1-5): DAGVTQSPTHLIKTRGQQVTLRCSPISGHKSVSWYQQVLGQGPQFIFQYYEKEERGRGNFPDRFSARQFPNYSSELNVNALLLGDSALYLCASSLTPDMHFGDGTRLSIL.

The gene calls are TRBV19 and TRBJ1-5, with 9 bases identical to TRBD1. The CDR3 is made up of 14 amino acids. Germline V gene lookup returns CDR1 LNHDA and CDR2 SQIVND (reference sequence). With V trimmed by 5 bases and J by 8 bases, 7 bases remained unmatched. The CDR3 region has the DNA TGTGCCAGTAGTCAGCGGACAGGGGAAAAGCCCCAGCATTTT. As protein: CASSQRTGEKPQHF.

The chain joins TRBV2 to TRBJ1-2, with a possible D match to TRBD1 (5 bases). The CDR3 length is 14 residues. Germline V gives CDR1 SNHLY, CDR2 FYNNEI. Between the trimmed V and J ends, which lost 7 bases and 7 bases, there was a span of 19 bases. The CDR3 here is CASTTTRGYGGYTF. Written as DNA, the CDR3 is TGTGCCAGCACCACGACGAGGGGCTACGGTGGCTACACCTTC.

The chain recombines TRBV12-3 or TRBV12-4 with TRBJ1-5, with 7 bases aligning to TRBD1. This CDR3 region has 15 residues. V gave up 5 bases and J gave up 2 bases; unmatched junction bases: 6. The chain's CDR3 is CASSQPGTGNQPQHF. DNA for the CDR3: TGTGCCAGCAGTCAACCCGGGACAGGCAATCAGCCCCAGCATTTT.

Concerning this clonotype: A much larger clone is a single base away; this may be a read error. The chain couples TRBV20-1 to TRBJ2-5; D gene unclear. The length of the CDR3 is 12 residues. Trimming pared 7 bases from V and 2 bases from J, leaving 11 bases between. Germline assignment: CDR1 DFQATT and CDR2 SNEGSKA (reference sequence). CDR3 loop: CSVGRPQETQYF. CDR3 nucleotides: TGCAGTGTCGGACGCCCGCAAGAGACCCAGTACTTC.

This chain connects TRBV10-2 to TRBJ1-5; D is ambiguous. This CDR3 has 13 amino acids. Trimming removed 7 bases at V and 1 base at J, with 8 bases between. Germline lookup yields CDR1 WSHSY and CDR2 SAAADI. The CDR3 DNA reads as TGCGCCAGCACCTCGGACAGCAATCAGCCCCAGCATTTT. This encodes CASTSDSNQPQHF.

The gene calls are TRBV10-3 and TRBJ2-6; perhaps TRBD2 as D (6 bases). The CDR3 has 15 residues. CDR1 is ENHRY and CDR2 is SYGVKD in the germline V gene. The ends were cut back, 6 bases at V and 4 bases at J, with 13 bases in the middle. The CDR3 sequence is CAIRGLPTGANVLTF. The CDR3 DNA reads as TGTGCCATCAGGGGACTCCCTACCGGGGCCAACGTCCTGACTTTC.

The CDR3 DNA is TGTGCCAGCAGCCCCCTAGCGGGAGAGACCCAGTACTTC. It codes for CASSPLAGETQYF. The chain links TRBV11-2 to TRBJ2-5; TRBD2 matches 8 bases. CDR1 SGHAT and CDR2 FQNNGV come from the germline V gene. V shed 5 bases, J shed 4 bases, and the junction held 3 bases outside the gene matches. The CDR3 totals 13 residues.